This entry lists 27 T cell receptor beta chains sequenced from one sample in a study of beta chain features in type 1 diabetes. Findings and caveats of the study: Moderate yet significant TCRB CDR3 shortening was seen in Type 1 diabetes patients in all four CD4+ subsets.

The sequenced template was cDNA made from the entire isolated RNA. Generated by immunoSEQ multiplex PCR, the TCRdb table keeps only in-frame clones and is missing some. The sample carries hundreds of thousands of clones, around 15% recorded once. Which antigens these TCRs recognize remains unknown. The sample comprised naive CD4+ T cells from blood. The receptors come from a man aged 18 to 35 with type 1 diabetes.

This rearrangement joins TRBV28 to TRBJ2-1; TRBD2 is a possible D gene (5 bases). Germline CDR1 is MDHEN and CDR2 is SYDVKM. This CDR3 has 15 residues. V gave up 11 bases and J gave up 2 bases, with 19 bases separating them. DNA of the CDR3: TGTGCCGTAGGCAGCGGAGCGGCACCCTACAATGAGCAGTTCTTC. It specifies CAVGSGAAPYNEQFF.

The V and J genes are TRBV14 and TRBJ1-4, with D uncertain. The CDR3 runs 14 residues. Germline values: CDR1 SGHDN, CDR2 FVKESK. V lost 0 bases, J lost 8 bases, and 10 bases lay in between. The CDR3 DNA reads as TGTGCCAGCAGCCAAGATCGACCGAGGGAAAAACTGTTTTTT. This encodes CASSQDRPREKLFF.

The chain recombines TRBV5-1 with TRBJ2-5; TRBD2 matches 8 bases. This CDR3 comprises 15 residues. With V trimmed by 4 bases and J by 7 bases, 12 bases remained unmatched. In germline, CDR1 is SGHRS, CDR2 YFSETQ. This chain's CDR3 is CASSVDSGTSATQYF. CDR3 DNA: TGCGCCAGCAGCGTCGATAGCGGGACTTCTGCGACCCAGTACTTC.

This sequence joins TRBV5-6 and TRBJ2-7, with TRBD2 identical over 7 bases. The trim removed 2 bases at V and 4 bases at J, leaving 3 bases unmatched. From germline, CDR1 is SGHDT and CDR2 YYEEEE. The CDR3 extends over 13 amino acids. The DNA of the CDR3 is TGTGCCAGCAGCTTTCCCGGGAGGTACGAGCAGTACTTC. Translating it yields CASSFPGRYEQYF.

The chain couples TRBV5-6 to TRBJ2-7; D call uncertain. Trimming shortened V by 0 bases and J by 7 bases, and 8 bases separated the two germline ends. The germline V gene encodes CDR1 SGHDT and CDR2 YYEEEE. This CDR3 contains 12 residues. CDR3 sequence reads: CASSLGTVEQYF. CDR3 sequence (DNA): TGTGCCAGCAGCTTGGGAACAGTAGAGCAGTACTTC.

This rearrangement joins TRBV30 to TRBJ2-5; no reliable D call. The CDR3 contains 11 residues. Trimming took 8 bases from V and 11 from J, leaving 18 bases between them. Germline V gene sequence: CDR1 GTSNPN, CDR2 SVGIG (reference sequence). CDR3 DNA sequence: TGTGCCCACGAAAGGGCGAAGGAGCAGTACTTC. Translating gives CAHERAKEQYF.

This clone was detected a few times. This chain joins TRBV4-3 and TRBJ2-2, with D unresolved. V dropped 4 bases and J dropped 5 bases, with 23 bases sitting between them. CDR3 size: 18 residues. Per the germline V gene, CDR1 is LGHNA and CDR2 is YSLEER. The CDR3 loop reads CASSRDTGWKIFTGELFF. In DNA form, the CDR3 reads TGCGCCAGCAGCCGGGATACCGGTTGGAAGATTTTTACCGGGGAGCTGTTTTTT.

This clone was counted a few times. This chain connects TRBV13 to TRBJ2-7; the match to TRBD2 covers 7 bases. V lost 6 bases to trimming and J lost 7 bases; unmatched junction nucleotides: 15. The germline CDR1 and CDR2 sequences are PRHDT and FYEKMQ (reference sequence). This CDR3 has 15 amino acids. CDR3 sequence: CASRGTGLPMGEQYF. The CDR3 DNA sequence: TGTGCCAGCAGAGGGACGGGACTACCGATGGGAGAGCAGTACTTC.

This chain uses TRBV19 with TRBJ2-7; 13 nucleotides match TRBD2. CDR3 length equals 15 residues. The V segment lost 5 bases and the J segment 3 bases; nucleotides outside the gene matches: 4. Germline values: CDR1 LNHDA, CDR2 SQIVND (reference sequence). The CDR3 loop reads CASSGRLAGGYEQYF. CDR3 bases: TGTGCCAGTAGTGGAAGACTAGCGGGAGGCTACGAGCAGTACTTC.

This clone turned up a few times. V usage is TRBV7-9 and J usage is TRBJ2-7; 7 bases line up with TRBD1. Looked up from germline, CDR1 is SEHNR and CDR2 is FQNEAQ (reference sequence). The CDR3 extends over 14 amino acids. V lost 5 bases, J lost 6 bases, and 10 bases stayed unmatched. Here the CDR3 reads CASSPGQTLGEQYF. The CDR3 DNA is TGTGCCAGCAGCCCGGGACAGACCCTCGGCGAGCAGTACTTC.

The CDR3 spells CASSPQGQGSGELFF. CDR3 coding DNA: TGTGCCAGCAGCCCTCAGGGACAGGGTTCCGGGGAGCTGTTTTTT. J is TRBJ2-2 and V is TRBV7-3; 9 bases line up with TRBD1. CDR1 SGHTA and CDR2 FQGTGA come from the germline V gene. CDR3 length equals 15 residues. Unmatched junction bases numbered 7, after V lost 5 bases and J lost 6 bases.

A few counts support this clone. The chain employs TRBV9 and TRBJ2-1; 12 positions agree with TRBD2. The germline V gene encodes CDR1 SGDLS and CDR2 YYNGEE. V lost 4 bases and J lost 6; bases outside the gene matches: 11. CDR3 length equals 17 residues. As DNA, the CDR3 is TGTGCCAGCAGCTCCCGGACTAGCGGGATCTTTTCCAATGAGCAGTTCTTC. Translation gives CASSSRTSGIFSNEQFF.

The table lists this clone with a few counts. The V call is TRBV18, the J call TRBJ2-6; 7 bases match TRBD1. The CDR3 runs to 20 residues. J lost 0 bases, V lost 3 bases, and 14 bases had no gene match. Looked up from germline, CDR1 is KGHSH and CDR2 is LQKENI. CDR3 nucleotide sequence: TGTGCCAGCTCACCCCGGTCGGTACGAGGGGGCGACTCTGGGGCCAACGTCCTGACTTTC. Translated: CASSPRSVRGGDSGANVLTF.

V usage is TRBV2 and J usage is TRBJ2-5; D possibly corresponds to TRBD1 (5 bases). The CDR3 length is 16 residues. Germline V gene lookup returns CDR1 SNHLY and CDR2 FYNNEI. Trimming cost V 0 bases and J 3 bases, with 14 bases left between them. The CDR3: CASSEASADTEETQYF. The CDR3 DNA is TGTGCCAGCAGTGAAGCGTCTGCGGACACCGAAGAGACCCAGTACTTC.

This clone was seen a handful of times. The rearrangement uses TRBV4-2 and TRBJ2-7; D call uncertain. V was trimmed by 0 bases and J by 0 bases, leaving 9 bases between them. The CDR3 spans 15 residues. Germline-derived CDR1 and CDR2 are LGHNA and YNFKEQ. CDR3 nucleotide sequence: TGTGCCAGCAGCCAAGATTCAACTAACTCCTACGAGCAGTACTTC. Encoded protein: CASSQDSTNSYEQYF.

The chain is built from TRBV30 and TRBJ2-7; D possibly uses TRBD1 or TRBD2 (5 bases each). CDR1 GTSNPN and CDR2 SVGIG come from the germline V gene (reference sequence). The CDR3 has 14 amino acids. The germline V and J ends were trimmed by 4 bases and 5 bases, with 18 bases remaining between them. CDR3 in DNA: TGTGCCTGGATCCCCGGGACCTATCACCACGAGCAGTACTTC. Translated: CAWIPGTYHHEQYF.

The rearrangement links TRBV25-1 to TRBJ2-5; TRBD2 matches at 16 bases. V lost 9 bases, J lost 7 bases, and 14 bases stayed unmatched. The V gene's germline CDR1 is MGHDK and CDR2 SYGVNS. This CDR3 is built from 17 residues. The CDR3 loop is CARAPSGTSGGAATQYF. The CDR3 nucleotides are TGTGCCAGGGCCCCATCGGGGACTAGCGGGGGGGCAGCGACCCAGTACTTC.

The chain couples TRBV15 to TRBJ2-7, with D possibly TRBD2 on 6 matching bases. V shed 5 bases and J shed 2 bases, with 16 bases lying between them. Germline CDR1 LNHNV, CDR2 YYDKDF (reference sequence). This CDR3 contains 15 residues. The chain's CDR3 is CATSRERWETYEQYF. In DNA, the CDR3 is TGTGCCACCAGCCGGGAGAGGTGGGAGACCTACGAGCAGTACTTC.

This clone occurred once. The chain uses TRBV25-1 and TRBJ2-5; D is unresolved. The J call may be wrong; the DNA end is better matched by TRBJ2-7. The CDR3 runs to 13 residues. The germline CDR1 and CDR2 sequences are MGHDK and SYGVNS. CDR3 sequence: CASRNGVSYEQYF. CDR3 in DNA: TGTGCCAGCAGGAATGGCGTCTCCTACGAGCAGTACTTC.

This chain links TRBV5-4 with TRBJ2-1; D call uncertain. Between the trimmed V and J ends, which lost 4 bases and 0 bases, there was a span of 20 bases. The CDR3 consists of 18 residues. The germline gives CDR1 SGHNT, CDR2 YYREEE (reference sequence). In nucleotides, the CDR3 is TGTGCCAGCAGCCTTGGTCCCAACACGGTGAGCTCCTACAATGAGCAGTTCTTC. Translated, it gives CASSLGPNTVSSYNEQFF. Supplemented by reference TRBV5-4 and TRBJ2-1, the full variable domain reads ETGVTQSPTHLIKTRGQQVTLRCSSQSGHNTVSWYQQALGQGPQFIFQYYREEENGRGNFPPRFSGLQFPNYSSELNVNALELDDSALYLCASSLGPNTVSSYNEQFFGPGTRLTVL.

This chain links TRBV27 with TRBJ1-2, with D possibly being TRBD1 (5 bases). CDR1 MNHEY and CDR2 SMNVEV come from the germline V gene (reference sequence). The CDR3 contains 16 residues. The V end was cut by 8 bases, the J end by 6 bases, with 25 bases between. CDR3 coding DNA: TGTGCCAGCTCTAGGGGCAGCCCCTTTGGGGATAATGGCTACACCTTC. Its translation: CASSRGSPFGDNGYTF.

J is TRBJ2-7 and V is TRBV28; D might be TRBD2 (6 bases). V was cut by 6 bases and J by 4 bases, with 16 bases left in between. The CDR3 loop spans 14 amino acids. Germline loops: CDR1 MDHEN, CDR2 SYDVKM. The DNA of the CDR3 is TGTGCCAGCAGCCCCGGCGGGGCTGCGTACGAGCAGTACTTC. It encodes CASSPGGAAYEQYF.

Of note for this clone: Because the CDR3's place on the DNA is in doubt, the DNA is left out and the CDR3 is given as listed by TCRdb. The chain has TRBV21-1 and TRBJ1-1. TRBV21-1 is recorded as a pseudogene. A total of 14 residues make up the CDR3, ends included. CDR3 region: CASPWGDGNTEAFF.

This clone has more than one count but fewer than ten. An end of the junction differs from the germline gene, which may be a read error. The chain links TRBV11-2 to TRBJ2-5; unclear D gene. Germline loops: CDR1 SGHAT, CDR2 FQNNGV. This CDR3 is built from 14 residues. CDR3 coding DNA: TGTGCCAGCAGCTTAGATGGGATTATAGGAAGCCGGGACTTC. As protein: CASSLDGIIGSRDF.

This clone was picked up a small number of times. The CDR3 DNA follows: TGTGCCAGTAGAAGAGACAGGGGCGACGGCTCCTACGAGCAGTACTTC. It is translated as CASRRDRGDGSYEQYF. This chain links TRBV19 with TRBJ2-7; 8 bases match TRBD1. The CDR3 has 16 amino acids. V was clipped by 6 bases and J by 0 bases; unmatched bases: 10. Germline V CDR1 and CDR2: LNHDA, SQIVND (reference sequence).

CDR3 in amino acids: CALTGTATNEQFF. CDR3 in DNA: TGTGCCCTGACCGGGACAGCTACGAATGAGCAGTTCTTC. This rearrangement joins TRBV2 to TRBJ2-1, with TRBD1 matching over 7 bases. Trimming at V came to 11 bases and at J to 7 bases, leaving 11 bases not matched to a gene. The CDR3 runs 13 residues. Per the germline V gene, CDR1 is SNHLY and CDR2 is FYNNEI.

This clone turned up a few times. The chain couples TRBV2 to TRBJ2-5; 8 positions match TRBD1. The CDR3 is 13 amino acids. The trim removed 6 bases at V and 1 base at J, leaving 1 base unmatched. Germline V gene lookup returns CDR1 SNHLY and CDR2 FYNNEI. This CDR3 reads CASSDRGQETQYF. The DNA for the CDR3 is TGTGCCAGCAGCGACAGGGGCCAAGAGACCCAGTACTTC. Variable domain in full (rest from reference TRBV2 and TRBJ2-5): EPEVTQTPSHQVTQMGQEVILRCVPISNHLYFYWYRQILGQKVEFLVSFYNNEISEKSEIFDDQFSVERPDGSNFTLKIRSTKLEDSAMYFCASSDRGQETQYFGPGTRLLVL.